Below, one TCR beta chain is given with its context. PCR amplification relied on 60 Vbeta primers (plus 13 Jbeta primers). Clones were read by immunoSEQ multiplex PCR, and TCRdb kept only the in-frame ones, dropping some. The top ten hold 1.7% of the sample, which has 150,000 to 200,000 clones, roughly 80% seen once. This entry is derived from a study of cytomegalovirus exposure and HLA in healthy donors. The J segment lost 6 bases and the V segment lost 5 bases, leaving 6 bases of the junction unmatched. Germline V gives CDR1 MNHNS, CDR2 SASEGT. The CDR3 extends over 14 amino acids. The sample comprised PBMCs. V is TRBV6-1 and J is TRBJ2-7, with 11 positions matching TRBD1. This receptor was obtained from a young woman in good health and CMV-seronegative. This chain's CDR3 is CASSYPGTGGEQYV. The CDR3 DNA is TGTGCCAGCAGTTATCCCGGGACAGGGGGCGAGCAGTACGTC.